This T cell receptor (beta chain) was identified in a study of cytomegalovirus exposure and HLA in healthy donors. Turning to the study itself: From HLA-typed donors, an early data release held approximately 85 million unique TCRs. General study findings and limits: Most subjects had HLA-A and HLA-B alleles reportedly predicted accurately by TCR beta sequences.

In the case of this clone: Its specificity is not known.

The PCR had 60 Vbeta and 13 Jbeta primers. Clones were read by immunoSEQ multiplex PCR, and TCRdb kept only the in-frame ones, dropping some. The data contain 95,000 to 150,000 clones, about three quarters of them singletons. Unrecorded immune exposures were likely, despite nominal health at sampling. V lost 0 bases and J lost 4; bases outside the gene matches: 11. The CDR3 is 17 amino acids. The germline gives CDR1 SGHRS, CDR2 YFSETQ. The sequence derives from a man younger than 40 in good health and CMV-seronegative. Sequencing input: PBMCs. This sequence joins TRBV5-1 and TRBJ2-5, with 8 nucleotides matching TRBD1. In DNA form, the CDR3 reads TGCGCCAGCAGCTTGGGGACAGGGACCAGCACCGGAGAGACCCAGTACTTC. Translated, it gives CASSLGTGTSTGETQYF.